The entry that follows covers one T cell receptor (beta chain) sequence. The data stem from a study of human T cells and chemical hapten exposure. The CDR3 totals 13 residues. Trimming removed 1 base at V and 12 bases at J, with 13 bases between. Germline-derived CDR1 and CDR2 are LGHNA and YNFKEQ. The time point here: patch test 3, about 24 weeks after DPC sensitization. The treatment denotes: therapeutic diphenylcyclopropenone sensitization with weekly scalp DPC. One entry per CDR3 protein, called by TCRdb with MiXCR from the RACE reads. The sample includes about 160,000 distinct CDR3 sequences, roughly 25% of them seen just once.

The starting material was whole blood, obtained in connection with sensitization to the hapten diphenylcyclopropenone (DPC). The source is a young woman with alopecia areata. Some clones in this sample may be carry-over from other donors' samples. The chain couples TRBV4-2 to TRBJ2-1; TRBD1 might be the D (5 bases). CDR3 residues: CASSQVGLLGQFF. Here the CDR3 DNA reads TGTGCCAGCAGCCAAGTGGGGCTCCTAGGGCAGTTCTTC.